What follows is one TCR beta chain and its context. The germline V gene encodes CDR1 SGHTA and CDR2 FQGTGA. With V trimmed by 5 bases and J by 6 bases, 7 bases remained unmatched. CDR3 length: 15 residues. In the PCR, 60 Vbeta and 13 Jbeta primers were used. Assay: immunoSEQ multiplex PCR; the TCRdb copy retains only in-frame clones and omits some. The sample contains 150,000 to 200,000 clones, 80% of which appear only once. This sample was taken from a study of cytomegalovirus exposure and HLA in healthy donors. The receptor was isolated from a male donor in good health and CMV-seropositive. The chain links TRBV7-3 to TRBJ2-3, with 11 nucleotides matching TRBD2. The sample comprised PBMCs. The CDR3: CASSPTSGDLDTQYF. In nucleotides, the CDR3 is TGTGCCAGCAGCCCGACTAGCGGGGACCTCGATACGCAGTATTTT.